A single sample is the source of the 10 T cell receptor beta chains below, sequenced in a study of T cell responses to AZD1222 COVID-19 vaccine. The repertoire was sequenced with immunoSEQ multiplex PCR; TCRdb's copy has only in-frame clones and lacks some. The profile covers roughly 180,000 clones, with approximately 90% appearing a single time and approximately 2.5% taken by the ten largest. This material consisted of peripheral blood, taken on day 0 of AZD1222 vaccination. Source of these receptors: an adult in good health.

The DNA of the CDR3 is TGTGCCAGCAGCTTTCGGGGGGGCTTCGCTGAAGCTTTCTTT. This codes for CASSFRGGFAEAFF. The J gene is TRBJ1-1, the V gene TRBV5-4; possibly TRBD1 for D (6 bases). From germline, CDR1 is SGHNT and CDR2 YYREEE (reference sequence). Trimming removed 2 bases from V and 6 bases from J, with 14 bases in between. This CDR3 region has 14 residues. Filled out from reference TRBV5-4 and TRBJ1-1, the complete variable domain reads ETGVTQSPTHLIKTRGQQVTLRCSSQSGHNTVSWYQQALGQGPQFIFQYYREEENGRGNFPPRFSGLQFPNYSSELNVNALELDDSALYLCASSFRGGFAEAFFGQGTRLTVV.

The CDR3 is CASSQESTGYGYTF. DNA for the CDR3: TGCGCCAGCAGCCAAGAGAGTACAGGGTACGGCTACACCTTC. This chain joins TRBV4-1 and TRBJ1-2; tentative D call: TRBD1 (6 bases). The V gene lost 0 bases and the J gene lost 8 bases, with 13 bases spanning the gap. The CDR3 covers 14 residues. The germline gives CDR1 MGHRA, CDR2 YSYEKL.

The chain employs TRBV2 and TRBJ1-1, with 10 bases that match TRBD1. CDR1 is SNHLY and CDR2 is FYNNEI in the germline V gene. This CDR3 is built from 13 residues. With V trimmed by 4 bases and J by 6 bases, 2 bases remained unmatched. CDR3 bases: TGTGCCAGCAGTGCTGGGACAGGGGCTGAAGCTTTCTTT. It translates to CASSAGTGAEAFF.

The V call is TRBV3-1 (or the pseudogene TRBV3-2), the J call TRBJ2-7; 7 bases align to TRBD2. Germline V gives CDR1 LGHDT, CDR2 YNNKEL (reference sequence). The CDR3 length is 15 residues. With V trimmed by 4 bases and J by 6 bases, 12 bases remained unmatched. This CDR3 reads CASSPSWTRMGEQYF. The CDR3 region has the DNA TGTGCCAGCAGCCCTTCCTGGACTAGGATGGGCGAGCAGTACTTC.

In this sample, this clone turned up once. The chain combines TRBV21-1 with TRBJ2-5. TRBV21-1 is recorded as a pseudogene. CDR3 size: 16 residues. This CDR3 is CASSKAGVRDQETQYF. The CDR3 DNA is TGTGCCAGCAGCAAAGCTGGGGTAAGGGACCAAGAGACCCAGTACTTC.

The CDR3 DNA reads as TGTGCCAGCAGCTTATCCCTCGGAAGAAACACCGGGGAGCTGTTTTTT. The encoded protein is CASSLSLGRNTGELFF. The chain joins TRBV11-2 to TRBJ2-2; the D is unclear. CDR3 length: 16 residues. V dropped 2 bases and J dropped 2 bases, with 12 bases sitting between them. The germline V gene encodes CDR1 SGHAT and CDR2 FQNNGV.

In its sample, this clone was seen once. The chain carries TRBV9 and TRBJ1-2, with D maybe TRBD1 (5 bases). The CDR3 runs 15 residues. From germline, CDR1 is SGDLS and CDR2 YYNGEE. The germline V and J ends were trimmed by 2 bases and 7 bases, with 18 bases remaining between them. CDR3 nucleotides: TGTGCCAGCAGCGTGTGGGGAGGGGCTGGTGCTGGCTACACCTTC. Translating it yields CASSVWGGAGAGYTF.

The V gene is TRBV15, the J gene TRBJ2-1; TRBD2 aligns across 8 bases. The CDR3 spans 15 residues. After removal of 3 bases from V and 6 bases from J, the junction contained 7 bases not matched to a gene. Germline loops: CDR1 LNHNV, CDR2 YYDKDF (reference sequence). The CDR3 here is CATSSLSGKGNEQFF. CDR3 sequence (DNA): TGTGCCACCAGCAGCCTTAGCGGGAAGGGCAATGAGCAGTTCTTC.

The chain is built from TRBV6-2 or TRBV6-3 and TRBJ1-5; 7 bases line up with TRBD1. The germline V gene has CDR1 MNHEY and CDR2 SVGEGT. V lost 5 bases, J lost 7 bases, and 8 bases stayed unmatched. The CDR3 is 14 residues long. CDR3 region: CASSVRQGEQPQHF. As DNA, the CDR3 is TGTGCCAGCAGTGTAAGACAGGGAGAGCAGCCCCAGCATTTT.

The rearrangement links TRBV27 to TRBJ1-1; 7 nucleotides align to TRBD1. Germline CDR1 reads MNHEY; CDR2 reads SMNVEV (reference sequence). V trimming: 5 bases; J trimming: 7 bases; junction bases outside the gene matches: 10. The CDR3 extends over 14 amino acids. The CDR3 is CASSPAGQTLEAFF. The CDR3 DNA reads as TGTGCCAGCAGTCCAGCGGGACAGACTCTTGAAGCTTTCTTT.